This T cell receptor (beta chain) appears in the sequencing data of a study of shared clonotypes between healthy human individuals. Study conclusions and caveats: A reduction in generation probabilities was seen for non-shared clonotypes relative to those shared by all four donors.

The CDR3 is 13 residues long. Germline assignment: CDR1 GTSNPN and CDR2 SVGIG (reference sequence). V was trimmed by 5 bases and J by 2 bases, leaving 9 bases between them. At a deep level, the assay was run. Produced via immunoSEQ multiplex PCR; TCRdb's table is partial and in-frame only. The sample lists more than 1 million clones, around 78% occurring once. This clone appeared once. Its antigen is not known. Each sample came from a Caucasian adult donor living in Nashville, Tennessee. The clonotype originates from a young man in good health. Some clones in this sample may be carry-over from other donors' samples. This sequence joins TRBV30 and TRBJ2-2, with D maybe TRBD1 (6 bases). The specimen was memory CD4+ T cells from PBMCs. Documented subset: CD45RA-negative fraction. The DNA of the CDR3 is TGTGCCTGGGGGGGCGGAAACACCGGGGAGCTGTTTTTT. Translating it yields CAWGGGNTGELFF.